These 7 T cell receptor beta chains were all obtained from the same sample, sequenced in a study of cytomegalovirus exposure and HLA in healthy donors. The PCR employed 60 Vbeta primers together with 13 Jbeta primers. Repertoires were generated with immunoSEQ multiplex PCR, while TCRdb's copy carries only in-frame clones and drops some. The sample includes 140,000 to 150,000 clones, around 79% of them seen just once. The sample was PBMCs. Receptors were obtained from a male donor in good health and CMV-seronegative.

The chain couples TRBV15 to TRBJ1-2; the D is unclear. Trimming stripped 1 base from V and 4 bases from J, with 10 bases between. CDR3 size: 14 residues. Per the germline V gene, CDR1 is LNHNV and CDR2 is YYDKDF (reference sequence). The CDR3 is CATSRGGSLYGYTF. The CDR3 DNA is TGTGCCACCAGCAGAGGCGGCAGCCTCTATGGCTACACCTTC.

The gene calls are TRBV2 and TRBJ2-5; TRBD2 aligns across 9 bases. This CDR3 spans 14 amino acids. Germline V gene sequence: CDR1 SNHLY, CDR2 FYNNEI. V lost 2 bases and J lost 4; bases outside the gene matches: 2. CDR3: CASSEKAGGETQYF. CDR3 nucleotide sequence: TGTGCCAGCAGTGAAAAAGCGGGGGGAGAGACCCAGTACTTC.

This chain links TRBV19 with TRBJ2-3; 13 bases agree with TRBD2. CDR1 and CDR2 from the germline V gene are LNHDA and SQIVND (reference sequence). This CDR3 spans 18 amino acids. J gave up 4 bases and V 1 base, and 8 bases lay outside the gene matches. In nucleotides, the CDR3 is TGTGCCAGTAGTATAGTCTCACTAGCGGGGGGGCGGTCAGATACGCAGTATTTT. Residues: CASSIVSLAGGRSDTQYF.

The chain uses TRBV11-2 and TRBJ2-7; the D gene is possibly TRBD2 (6 bases). Germline values: CDR1 SGHAT, CDR2 FQNNGV. CDR3 length: 14 amino acids. Trimming took 7 bases from V and 0 from J, leaving 13 bases between them. The CDR3, as DNA: TGTGCCAGCATCCGCGGGACTGGCTCCTACGAGCAGTACTTC. Translating it yields CASIRGTGSYEQYF.

This clone was picked up one time. The chain recombines TRBV19 with TRBJ1-5, with 7 nucleotides matching TRBD1. V dropped 0 bases and J dropped 2; count of bases not matched to a gene: 7. Germline V gives CDR1 LNHDA, CDR2 SQIVND (reference sequence). The CDR3 has 17 amino acids. The CDR3 DNA follows: TGTGCCAGTAGTATAGAAGGACAGGAGGGTGGCAATCAGCCCCAGCATTTT. Protein product: CASSIEGQEGGNQPQHF.

The CDR3 protein is CASSLLLTGDREQYF. The DNA of the CDR3 is TGTGCCAGCAGCCTTCTTTTGACAGGGGATCGCGAGCAGTACTTC. The chain joins TRBV7-9 to TRBJ2-7; 8 bases agree with TRBD1. Germline CDR1 and CDR2: SEHNR and FQNEAQ (reference sequence). J lost 6 bases, V lost 5 bases, and 12 bases had no gene match. The length of the CDR3 is 15 residues.

The V and J genes are TRBV10-3 and TRBJ1-1, with TRBD1 as a possible D gene (5 bases). Trimming shortened V by 4 bases and J by 0 bases, and 9 bases separated the two germline ends. This CDR3 is 14 amino acids long. Germline V gene sequence: CDR1 ENHRY, CDR2 SYGVKD. Here the CDR3 DNA reads TGTGCCATCAGTGTCAGGGAAATGAACACTGAAGCTTTCTTT. Encoded protein: CAISVREMNTEAFF.